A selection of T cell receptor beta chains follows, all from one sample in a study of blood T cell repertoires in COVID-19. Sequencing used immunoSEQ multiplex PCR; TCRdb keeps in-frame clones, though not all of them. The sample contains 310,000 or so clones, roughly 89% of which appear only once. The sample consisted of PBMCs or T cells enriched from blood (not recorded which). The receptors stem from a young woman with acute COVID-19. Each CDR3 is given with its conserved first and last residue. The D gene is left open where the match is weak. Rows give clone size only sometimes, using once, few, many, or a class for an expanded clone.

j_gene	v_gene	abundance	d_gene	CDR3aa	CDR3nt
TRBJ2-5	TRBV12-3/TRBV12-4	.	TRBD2	CASSPAGEETQYF	TGTGCCAGCAGTCCAGCGGGAGAAGAGACCCAGTACTTC
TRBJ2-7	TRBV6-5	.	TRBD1	CASSYRGTGAYEQYF	TGTGCCAGCAGTTACAGGGGGACAGGGGCCTACGAGCAGTACTTC
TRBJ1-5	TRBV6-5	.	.	CASSYSNGQPQHF	TGTGCCAGCAGTTACTCGAATGGCCAGCCCCAGCATTTT
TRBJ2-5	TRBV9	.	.	CASSVAPGPGGETQYF	TGTGCCAGCAGCGTAGCTCCCGGGCCCGGGGGAGAGACCCAGTACTTC
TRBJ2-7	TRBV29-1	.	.	CSVGQSSYEQYF	TGCAGCGTTGGACAGAGCTCCTACGAGCAGTACTTC
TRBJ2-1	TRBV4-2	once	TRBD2	CASSQQRELGNEQFF	TGTGCCAGCAGCCAACAGCGGGAGTTAGGCAATGAGCAGTTCTTC
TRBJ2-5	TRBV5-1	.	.	CASSANPGREETQYF	TGCGCCAGCAGCGCCAATCCTGGCCGGGAAGAGACCCAGTACTTC
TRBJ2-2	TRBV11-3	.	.	CASSSQGLSVTGELFF	TGTGCCAGCAGCTCTCAGGGGTTAAGCGTCACCGGGGAGCTGTTTTTT
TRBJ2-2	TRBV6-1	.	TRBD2	CASSDTSGSIPGELFF	TGTGCCAGCAGTGACACTAGCGGGAGTATCCCCGGGGAGCTGTTTTTT
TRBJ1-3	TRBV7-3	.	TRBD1	CASSFGGGPGNTIYF	TGTGCCAGCAGCTTCGGAGGGGGCCCTGGAAACACCATATATTTT
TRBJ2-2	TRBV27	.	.	CASSVYTGELFF	TGTGCCAGCAGCGTATACACCGGGGAGCTGTTTTTT
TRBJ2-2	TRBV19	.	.	CASSIGANTGELFF	TGTGCCAGTAGTATAGGGGCAAACACCGGGGAGCTGTTTTTT
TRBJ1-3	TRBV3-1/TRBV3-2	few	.	CASSQGGGGNTIYF	TGTGCCAGCAGCCAAGGAGGGGGAGGAAACACCATATATTTT
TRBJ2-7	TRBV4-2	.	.	CASSRPGNSYEQYF	TGTGCCAGCAGCCGTCCGGGAAATTCCTACGAGCAGTACTTC
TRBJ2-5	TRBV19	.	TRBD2	CASKPLAGAQTQYF	TGTGCCAGTAAACCACTAGCGGGAGCACAGACCCAGTACTTC
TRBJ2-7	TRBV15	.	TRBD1	CATRTGDRVEQYF	TGTGCCACCAGGACCGGGGACAGGGTCGAGCAGTACTTC
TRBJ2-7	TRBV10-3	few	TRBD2	CAISEELAGVYEQYF	TGTGCCATCAGTGAGGAACTAGCGGGGGTCTACGAGCAGTACTTC
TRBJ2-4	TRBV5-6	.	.	CASSVALHRQALAKNIQYF	TGTGCCAGCAGCGTCGCCCTCCATAGACAGGCGTTAGCCAAAAACATTCAGTACTTC
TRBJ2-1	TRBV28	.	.	CASSFLGRGNEQFF	TGTGCCAGCAGTTTTCTCGGCCGGGGTAATGAGCAGTTCTTC
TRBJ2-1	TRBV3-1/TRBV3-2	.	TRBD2	CASSPVRLAGNEQFF	TGTGCCAGCAGCCCGGTCCGACTAGCGGGTAATGAGCAGTTCTTC
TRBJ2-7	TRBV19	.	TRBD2	CASTSRTSGHYEQYF	TGTGCCAGTACCTCCCGGACTAGCGGGCACTACGAGCAGTACTTC
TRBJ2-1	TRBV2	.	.	CASSTGPNEQFF	TGTGCCAGCAGTACAGGGCCCAATGAGCAGTTCTTC
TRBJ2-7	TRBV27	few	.	CASSFAGPSYEQYF	TGTGCCAGCAGTTTTGCGGGACCCTCCTACGAGCAGTACTTC
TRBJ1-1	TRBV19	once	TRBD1	CASSYPGQGTEAFF	TGTGCCAGTAGTTACCCGGGACAGGGCACTGAAGCTTTCTTT
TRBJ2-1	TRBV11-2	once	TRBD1	CASSLGTGVHNEQFF	TGTGCCAGCAGCTTGGGTACAGGGGTCCACAATGAGCAGTTCTTC
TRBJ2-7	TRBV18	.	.	CASSPGRYEQYF	TGTGCCAGCTCACCGGGGAGATACGAGCAGTACTTC
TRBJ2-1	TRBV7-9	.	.	CASSLVRSEQFF	TGTGCCAGCAGCTTAGTACGAAGCGAGCAGTTCTTC
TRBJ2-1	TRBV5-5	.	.	CASSSRQGPYNEQFF	TGTGCCAGCAGCTCACGGCAGGGCCCCTACAATGAGCAGTTCTTC
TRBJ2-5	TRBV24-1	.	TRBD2	CATGLAGGAGETQYF	TGTGCCACCGGACTAGCGGGAGGAGCGGGAGAGACCCAGTACTTC
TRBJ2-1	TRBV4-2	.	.	CASSQGRRATYNEQFF	TGTGCCAGCAGCCAAGGGAGAAGAGCAACTTACAATGAGCAGTTCTTC
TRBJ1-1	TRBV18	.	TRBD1	CASSPGQGYTEAFF	TGTGCCAGCTCACCAGGACAGGGGTACACTGAAGCTTTCTTT
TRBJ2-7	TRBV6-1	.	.	CASSEARGQQYF	TGTGCCAGCAGTGAAGCAAGGGGCCAGCAGTACTTC
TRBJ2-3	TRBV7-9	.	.	CASSSYLGQGRADTQYF	TGTGCCAGCAGCTCATACTTGGGGCAGGGGCGGGCAGATACGCAGTATTTT
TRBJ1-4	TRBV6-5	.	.	CASSYSPSAGEKLFF	TGTGCCAGCAGTTACTCCCCTAGTGCCGGGGAAAAACTGTTTTTT
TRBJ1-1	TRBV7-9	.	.	CASSLALTDPNTEAFF	TGTGCCAGCAGCTTAGCTTTGACAGATCCGAACACTGAAGCTTTCTTT
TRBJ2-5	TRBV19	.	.	CASRGRTRNPDQETQYF	TGTGCCAGTAGAGGAAGGACAAGAAATCCCGACCAAGAGACCCAGTACTTC
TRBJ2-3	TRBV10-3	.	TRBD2	CAIRGTSPGTQYF	TGTGCCATCAGGGGGACTAGCCCGGGTACGCAGTATTTT
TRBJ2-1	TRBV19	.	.	CASSILAQNNEQFF	TGTGCCAGTAGTATACTAGCCCAGAACAATGAGCAGTTCTTC
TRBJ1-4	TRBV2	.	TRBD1	CASNRKGAVEKLFF	TGTGCCAGCAATAGGAAGGGGGCGGTTGAAAAACTGTTTTTT
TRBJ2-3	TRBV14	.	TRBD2	CASSYTSAPSTDTQYF	TGTGCCAGCAGCTACACTAGCGCTCCCTCCACAGATACGCAGTATTTT
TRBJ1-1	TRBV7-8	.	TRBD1	CASSQNRGLVTTEAFF	TGTGCCAGCAGCCAAAACAGGGGGCTAGTGACCACTGAAGCTTTCTTT
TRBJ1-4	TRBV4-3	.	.	CASSQLPRGLELKRTNEKLFF	TGCGCCAGCAGCCAATTACCCAGGGGCTTGGAACTGAAAAGAACTAATGAAAAACTGTTTTTT
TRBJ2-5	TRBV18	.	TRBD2	CASSKRTSQQETQYF	TGTGCCAGCTCAAAACGGACTAGTCAGCAAGAGACCCAGTACTTC
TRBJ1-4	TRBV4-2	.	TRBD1	CASSQDGQGAEKLFF	TGTGCCAGCAGCCAAGACGGACAGGGGGCAGAAAAACTGTTTTTT
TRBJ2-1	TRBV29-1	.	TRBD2	CSAGGGTYNEQFF	TGCAGCGCGGGGGGAGGGACCTACAATGAGCAGTTCTTC
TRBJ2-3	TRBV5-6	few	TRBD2	CASSRGRLAGGLTDTQYF	TGTGCCAGCAGCCGGGGACGCCTAGCGGGAGGCCTCACAGATACGCAGTATTTT
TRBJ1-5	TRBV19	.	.	CASSKWGQGISNQPQHF	TGTGCCAGTAGTAAGTGGGGGCAGGGGATTAGCAATCAGCCCCAGCATTTT
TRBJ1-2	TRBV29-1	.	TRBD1	CSVGGQGVSGYTF	TGCAGCGTTGGGGGACAGGGGGTGAGTGGCTACACCTTC
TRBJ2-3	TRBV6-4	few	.	CASSDSADSTDTQYF	TGTGCCAGCAGTGACTCTGCGGATAGCACAGATACGCAGTATTTT
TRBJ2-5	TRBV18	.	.	CASSPGAGNFEETQYF	TGTGCCAGCTCACCAGGTGCAGGGAATTTTGAAGAGACCCAGTACTTC
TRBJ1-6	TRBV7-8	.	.	CASSLGRQGGINSPLHF	TGTGCCAGCAGCTTAGGGCGCCAGGGTGGGATTAATTCACCCCTCCACTTT
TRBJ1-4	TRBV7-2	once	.	CASSFRSGNEKLFF	TGTGCCAGCAGCTTCAGGTCCGGCAATGAAAAACTGTTTTTT
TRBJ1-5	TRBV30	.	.	CAWSVHRGFGNQPQHF	TGTGCCTGGAGTGTACATCGGGGGTTTGGCAATCAGCCCCAGCATTTT
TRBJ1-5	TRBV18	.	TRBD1	CASSRDRGFDQPQHF	TGTGCCAGCTCGCGGGACAGGGGGTTCGATCAGCCCCAGCATTTT
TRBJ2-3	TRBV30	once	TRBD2	CAWSVGLAGEFHTQYF	TGTGCCTGGAGTGTAGGACTAGCGGGAGAGTTTCATACGCAGTATTTT